This record covers a single TCR beta chain. This sample stems from a study of T cells in narcolepsy. V lost 0 bases, J lost 1 base, and 0 bases stayed unmatched. The CDR3 is 15 residues long. Germline loops: CDR1 LGHNA, CDR2 YNFKEQ. Data came from immunoSEQ multiplex PCR; TCRdb stores just in-frame clones and leaves some out. The sample includes roughly 10,000 clones, more than 65% of them seen just once. Sequenced sample: CD45RA- memory CD8+ T cells from PBMCs. The receptor comes from a human donor with narcolepsy. The V call is TRBV4-2, the J call TRBJ2-5, with 9 nucleotides matching TRBD2. The CDR3 sequence: CASSQERGGQETQYF. The CDR3 DNA is TGTGCCAGCAGCCAAGAGCGGGGGGGCCAAGAGACCCAGTACTTC.